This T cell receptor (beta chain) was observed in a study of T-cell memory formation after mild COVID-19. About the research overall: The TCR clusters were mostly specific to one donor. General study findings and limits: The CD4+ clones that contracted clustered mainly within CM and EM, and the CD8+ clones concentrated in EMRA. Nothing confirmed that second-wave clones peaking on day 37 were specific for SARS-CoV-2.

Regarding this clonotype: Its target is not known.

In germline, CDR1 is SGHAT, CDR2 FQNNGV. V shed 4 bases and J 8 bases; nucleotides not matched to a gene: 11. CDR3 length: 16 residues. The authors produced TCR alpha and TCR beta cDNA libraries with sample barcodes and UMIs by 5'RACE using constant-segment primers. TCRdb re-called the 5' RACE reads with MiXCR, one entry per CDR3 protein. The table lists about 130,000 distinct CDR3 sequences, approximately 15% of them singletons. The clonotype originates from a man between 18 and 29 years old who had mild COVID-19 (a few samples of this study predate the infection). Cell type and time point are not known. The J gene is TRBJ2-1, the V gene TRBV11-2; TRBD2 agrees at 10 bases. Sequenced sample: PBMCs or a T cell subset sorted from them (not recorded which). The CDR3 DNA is TGTGCCAGCAGCTCCCAGGTAGCGGGGGGTAGGTATGAGCAGTTCTTC. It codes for CASSSQVAGGRYEQFF.